This T cell receptor (beta chain) was sequenced during a study of blood T cell repertoires in COVID-19. Study background: Acute-phase and convalescent COVID-19 samples originated in the United States, Italy and Spain.

The germline gives CDR1 ENHRY, CDR2 SYGVKD. The CDR3 loop spans 12 amino acids. Trimming took off 10 bases at V and 6 bases at J, with 13 bases between the two ends. TCRdb's copy holds only in-frame clones and misses some; the assay was immunoSEQ multiplex PCR. Here the sample spans about 310,000 clones, 89% being singletons. The cohort comprised adults aged about 18 to 90 years residing in about two dozen US areas. The study counted Cohort 3 donors as recovered given two negative PCRs, clearance, or symptom resolution. The clonotype originates from a middle-aged woman who had recovered from COVID-19. The V and J genes are TRBV10-3 and TRBJ2-1; D call uncertain. What was sequenced was PBMCs or T cells enriched from blood (not recorded which). CDR3 bases: TGTGCCAGTTCAGACAACAGCAATGAGCAGTTCTTC. Residues: CASSDNSNEQFF.